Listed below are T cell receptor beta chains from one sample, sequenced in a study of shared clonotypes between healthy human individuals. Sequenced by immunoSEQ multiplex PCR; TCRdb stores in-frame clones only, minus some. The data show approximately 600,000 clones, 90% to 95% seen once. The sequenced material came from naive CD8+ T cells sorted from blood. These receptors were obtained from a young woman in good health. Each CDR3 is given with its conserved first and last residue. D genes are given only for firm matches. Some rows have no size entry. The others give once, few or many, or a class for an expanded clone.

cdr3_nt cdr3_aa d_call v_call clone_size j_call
TGTGCCAGCAGTGAAGATCTGGACAGGGGACACACTGAAGCTTTCTTT CASSEDLDRGHTEAFF TRBD1 TRBV2 - TRBJ1-1
TGTGCCAGCAGTTTGGCGGGGTTGGGCGAGCAGTACTTC CASSLAGLGEQYF - TRBV27 - TRBJ2-7
TGTGCCAGCAGCTCCCTACAGGAGAGCGAGCAGTACTTC CASSSLQESEQYF - TRBV7-8 - TRBJ2-7
TGTGCCAGCAGCTTGAAGGAGGGGAGATTTACTGAAGCTTTCTTT CASSLKEGRFTEAFF - TRBV5-8 - TRBJ1-1
TGTGCCAGCAGCCCCCATTCACTCTCTGGAAACACCATATATTTT CASSPHSLSGNTIYF - TRBV2 once TRBJ1-3
TGTGCCACCAGCAGAGTGCTAGTCATTTCCTACAATGAGCAGTTCTTC CATSRVLVISYNEQFF - TRBV15 - TRBJ2-1
TGTGCCAGCAGTTCAGCGGGACGGACTAACTATGGCTACACCTTC CASSSAGRTNYGYTF - TRBV28 - TRBJ1-2
TGTGCCAGCAGCCCCTTCTGGACAGGGTACGGCAATCAGCCCCAGCATTTT CASSPFWTGYGNQPQHF - TRBV21-1 - TRBJ1-5
TGTGCCAGCAGCCAAGAAGGCGCGGTTAACTATGGCTACACCTTC CASSQEGAVNYGYTF - TRBV4-2 - TRBJ1-2
TGTGCCAGCAGCGTCGGGGGAAATACCTACGAGCAGTACTTC CASSVGGNTYEQYF - TRBV9 - TRBJ2-7
TGTGCCAGCAGCTTAGAGGGGAACTCTGGAAACACCATATATTTT CASSLEGNSGNTIYF - TRBV7-2 - TRBJ1-3
TGTGCCACCAGCGCCCTTCTAAGCTCCTACGAGCAGTACTTC CATSALLSSYEQYF - TRBV15 - TRBJ2-7
TGTGCCAGCAGCCTTGGACAGGGCACTGAAGCTTTCTTT CASSLGQGTEAFF TRBD1 TRBV6-5 - TRBJ1-1
TGCGCCAGCAGCTTCGAAAAATACACCGGGGAGCTGTTTTTT CASSFEKYTGELFF - TRBV5-1 - TRBJ2-2
TGTGCCAGCAGACCAGAGACCGGGGAGCTGTTTTTT CASRPETGELFF - TRBV5-4 few TRBJ2-2
TGTGCCAGCAGCCTAGGGGGACTCTATGGCTACACCTTC CASSLGGLYGYTF - TRBV4-2 - TRBJ1-2
TGCGCCAGCAAGGGCAGGGGGTCCACTCTCTATGGCTACACCTTC CASKGRGSTLYGYTF TRBD1 TRBV10-1 - TRBJ1-2
TGTGCTAGTGGTAATAACCTTTTGGGACAAAGTCGGGCCAACGTCCTGACTTTC CASGNNLLGQSRANVLTF - TRBV12-5 few TRBJ2-6
TGTGCCAGCAGTCCAGCGACTAGCGGGAAAGGGGCAGATACGCAGTATTTT CASSPATSGKGADTQYF TRBD2 TRBV6-4 - TRBJ2-3
TGTGCCAGCAGACCGTCGGGGGCCCAGTACTTC CASRPSGAQYF - TRBV5-8 once TRBJ2-5
TGCGCCAGCAGCCAAGATTTTGGGGACTCCTACGAGCAGTACTTC CASSQDFGDSYEQYF - TRBV4-1 once TRBJ2-7
TGCGCCAGCAGTGGCAACAGGGAGATCGACACCGGGGAGCTGTTTTTT CASSGNREIDTGELFF - TRBV10-1 - TRBJ2-2
TGTGCCAGCAGCCACCGGACAGACATAGCCAAAAACATTCAGTACTTC CASSHRTDIAKNIQYF - TRBV13 - TRBJ2-4
TGTGCCAGCAGCTTTGGGGTCCCCGAGCAGTACTTC CASSFGVPEQYF - TRBV7-9 - TRBJ2-7
TGTGCCAGCAGTGCTCTGCGGGAGAACGAGCAGTACTTC CASSALRENEQYF TRBD2 TRBV28 - TRBJ2-7
TGTGCCAGCAAGCGGGAAACCTACGAGCAGTACTTC CASKRETYEQYF TRBD2 TRBV6-4 - TRBJ2-7
TGCGCCAGCAGCTTGGAAGCGGGAGGCCCAACAGATACGCAGTATTTT CASSLEAGGPTDTQYF TRBD2 TRBV5-1 - TRBJ2-3
TGTGCCACAAGCGGCGGGGCCAACACCGGGGAGCTGTTTTTT CATSGGANTGELFF - TRBV15 few TRBJ2-2
TGTGCCAGCAGTGATATCTCTTCAGAGTACTTC CASSDISSEYF - TRBV2 - TRBJ2-5
TGTGCCAGCAGCCACCCAAACAGGACTAGCGGGAGTGACGAGCAGTACTTC CASSHPNRTSGSDEQYF TRBD2 TRBV14 - TRBJ2-7
TGTGCCAGCAGTTACAGTAACTATGGCTACACCTTC CASSYSNYGYTF - TRBV6-5 - TRBJ1-2
TGTGCCAGCAGCATCTCGACAGGGGGCTTTGGAAACACCATATATTTT CASSISTGGFGNTIYF TRBD1 TRBV7-6 few TRBJ1-3
TGCGCCAGCAGCCAAAGGGCGTACAATGAGCAGTTCTTC CASSQRAYNEQFF - TRBV4-1 - TRBJ2-1
TGTGCCAGCGCAGAGGGACTAGCGAGGCAAGAGACCCAGTACTTC CASAEGLARQETQYF TRBD2 TRBV9 - TRBJ2-5
TGTGCCAGCAGTTACTCTGGGGGGCTAGGCACAGATACGCAGTATTTT CASSYSGGLGTDTQYF - TRBV6-5 - TRBJ2-3
TGTGCCAGCAGTTTAAGCGGGAGGGATACAGATACGCAGTATTTT CASSLSGRDTDTQYF TRBD2 TRBV27 once TRBJ2-3
TGTGCCAGCAGCCAAGGTTATTTTTCAGGGGGCAGGAACACTGAAGCTTTCTTT CASSQGYFSGGRNTEAFF TRBD1 TRBV14 once TRBJ1-1
TGTGCCAGCAGCCAAGTACAGCATAACTATGGCTACACCTTC CASSQVQHNYGYTF - TRBV7-9 - TRBJ1-2
TGTGCCAGCGGTGGACAGGGGGAAGAGACCCAGTACTTC CASGGQGEETQYF TRBD1 TRBV11-2 - TRBJ2-5
TGTGCCAGCGCCCGAGACACTACCTACGAGCAGTACTTC CASARDTTYEQYF - TRBV27 - TRBJ2-7
TGTGCCAGCAGTCCCGGGACTAGCGGGAGGGGATACAATGAGCAGTTCTTC CASSPGTSGRGYNEQFF TRBD2 TRBV27 - TRBJ2-1